This T cell receptor beta chain was captured in a study of cytomegalovirus exposure and HLA in healthy donors. V was clipped by 6 bases and J by 2 bases, with 10 bases between them. Germline lookup yields CDR1 LNHDA and CDR2 SQIVND (reference sequence). The CDR3 contains 14 residues. Use of 60 Vbeta and 13 Jbeta primers characterized the PCR. The data were produced by immunoSEQ multiplex PCR, yet TCRdb's version contains in-frame clones alone and is incomplete. Of approximately 100,000 clones in the sample, roughly three fifths were seen once. The sequenced sample was PBMCs. The chain combines TRBV19 with TRBJ1-4; D unclear. This receptor was obtained from a young man in good health and CMV-seronegative. The CDR3 DNA is TGTGCCAGTAGCTACAGCGGCACTAATGAAAAACTGTTTTTT. Its protein product is CASSYSGTNEKLFF. Combining the CDR3 with reference TRBV19 and TRBJ1-4 gives the whole variable domain DGGITQSPKYLFRKEGQNVTLSCEQNLNHDAMYWYRQDPGQGLRLIYYSQIVNDFQKGDIAEGYSVSREKKESFPLTVTSAQKNPTAFYLCASSYSGTNEKLFFGSGTQLSVL.